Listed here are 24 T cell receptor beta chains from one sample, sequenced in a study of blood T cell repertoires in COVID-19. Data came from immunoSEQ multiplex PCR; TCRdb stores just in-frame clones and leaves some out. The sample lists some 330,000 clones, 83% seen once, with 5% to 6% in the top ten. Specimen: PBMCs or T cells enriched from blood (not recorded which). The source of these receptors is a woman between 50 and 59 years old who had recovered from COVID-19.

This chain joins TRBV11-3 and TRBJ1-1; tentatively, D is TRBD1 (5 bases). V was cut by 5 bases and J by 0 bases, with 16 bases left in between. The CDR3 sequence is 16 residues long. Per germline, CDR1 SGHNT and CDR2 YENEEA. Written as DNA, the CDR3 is TGTGCCAGCAGCCCCCGCGGGGGTTTGGTGAACACTGAAGCTTTCTTT. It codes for CASSPRGGLVNTEAFF.

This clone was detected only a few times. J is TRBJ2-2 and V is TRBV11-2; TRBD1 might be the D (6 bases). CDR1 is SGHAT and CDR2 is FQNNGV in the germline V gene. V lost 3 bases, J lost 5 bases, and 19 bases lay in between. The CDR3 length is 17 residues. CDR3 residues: CASSLIRLGRGTGELFF. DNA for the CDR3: TGTGCCAGCAGCTTGATCCGGTTGGGCAGGGGAACCGGGGAGCTGTTTTTT.

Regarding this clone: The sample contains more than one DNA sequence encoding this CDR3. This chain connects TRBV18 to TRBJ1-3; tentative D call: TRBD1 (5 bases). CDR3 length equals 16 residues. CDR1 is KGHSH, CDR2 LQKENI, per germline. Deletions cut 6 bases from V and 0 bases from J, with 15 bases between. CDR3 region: CASSPPGGNSGNTIYF. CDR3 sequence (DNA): TGTGCCAGCTCCCCCCCCGGGGGAAACTCTGGAAACACCATATATTTT.

CDR3 in DNA: TGTGCCAGCAGCTTGCGGGACGTAGGCACAGATACGCAGTATTTT. As protein: CASSLRDVGTDTQYF. This chain uses TRBV11-2 with TRBJ2-3; the D gene is possibly TRBD2 (6 bases). The V gene lost 3 bases and the J gene lost 1 base, with 11 bases spanning the gap. The germline V gene encodes CDR1 SGHAT and CDR2 FQNNGV. The CDR3 consists of 15 residues.

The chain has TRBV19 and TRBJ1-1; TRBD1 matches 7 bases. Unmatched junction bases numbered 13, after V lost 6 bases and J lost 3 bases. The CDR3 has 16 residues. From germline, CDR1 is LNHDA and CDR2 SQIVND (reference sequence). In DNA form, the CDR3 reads TGTGCCAGTAGCCCAAGACAGGGTTCTTGGGACACTGAAGCTTTCTTT. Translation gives CASSPRQGSWDTEAFF.

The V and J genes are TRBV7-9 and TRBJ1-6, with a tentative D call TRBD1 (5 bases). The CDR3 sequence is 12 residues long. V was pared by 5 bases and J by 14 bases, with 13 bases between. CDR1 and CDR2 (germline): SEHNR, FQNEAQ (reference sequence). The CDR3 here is CASSLQDRALHF. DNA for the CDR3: TGTGCCAGCAGCCTACAGGACCGGGCCCTCCACTTT.

CDR3 nucleotide sequence: TGTGCCAGCAGTTACTCGTCAGGACAGGTGAACAATGAGCAGTTCTTC. It yields the protein CASSYSSGQVNNEQFF. The rearrangement joins TRBV6-2 or TRBV6-3 to TRBJ2-1; 7 nucleotides line up with TRBD1. V gave up 0 bases and J gave up 5 bases; unmatched junction bases: 7. The CDR3 runs to 16 residues. Germline lookup yields CDR1 MNHEY and CDR2 SVGEGT.

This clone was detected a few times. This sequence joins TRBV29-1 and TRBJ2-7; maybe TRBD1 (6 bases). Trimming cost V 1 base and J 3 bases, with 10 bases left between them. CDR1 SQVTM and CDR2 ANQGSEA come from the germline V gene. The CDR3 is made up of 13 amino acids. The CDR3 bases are TGCAGCGTTGAAGGAGGACAGTTCTACGAGCAGTACTTC. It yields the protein CSVEGGQFYEQYF.

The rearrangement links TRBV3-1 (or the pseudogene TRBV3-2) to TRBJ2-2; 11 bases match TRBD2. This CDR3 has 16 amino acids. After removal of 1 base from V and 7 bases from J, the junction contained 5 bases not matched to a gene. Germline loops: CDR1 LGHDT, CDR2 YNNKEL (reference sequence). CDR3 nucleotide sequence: TGTGCCAGCAGCCAAGCTAGCGGGAGGCTGAGCGGGGAGCTGTTTTTT. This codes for CASSQASGRLSGELFF.

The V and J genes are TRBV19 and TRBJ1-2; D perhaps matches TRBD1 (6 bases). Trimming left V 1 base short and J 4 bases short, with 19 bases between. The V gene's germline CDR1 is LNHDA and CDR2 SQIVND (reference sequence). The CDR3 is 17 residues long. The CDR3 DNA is TGTGCCAGTAGTATAGCTAACAGGGCTTCCCGCGGCTATGGCTACACCTTC. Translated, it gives CASSIANRASRGYGYTF.

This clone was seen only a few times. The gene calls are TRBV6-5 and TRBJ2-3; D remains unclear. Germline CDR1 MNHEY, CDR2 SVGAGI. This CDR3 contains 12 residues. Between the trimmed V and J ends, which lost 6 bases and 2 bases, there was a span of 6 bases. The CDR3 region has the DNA TGTGCCAGCAGCCGGTACACAGATACGCAGTATTTT. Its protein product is CASSRYTDTQYF.

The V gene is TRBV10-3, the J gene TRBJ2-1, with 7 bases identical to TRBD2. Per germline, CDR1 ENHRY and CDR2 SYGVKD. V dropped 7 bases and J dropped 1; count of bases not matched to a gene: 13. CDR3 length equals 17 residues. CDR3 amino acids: CAINSPPGTNSYNEQFF. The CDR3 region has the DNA TGTGCCATCAATTCCCCCCCCGGGACTAATTCCTACAATGAGCAGTTCTTC.

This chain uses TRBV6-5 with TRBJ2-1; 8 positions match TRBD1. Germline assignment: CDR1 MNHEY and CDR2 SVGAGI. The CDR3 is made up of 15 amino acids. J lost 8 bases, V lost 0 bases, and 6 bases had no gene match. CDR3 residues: CASSYSDRVIDEQFF. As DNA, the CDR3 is TGTGCCAGCAGTTACTCGGACAGGGTAATTGATGAGCAGTTCTTC.

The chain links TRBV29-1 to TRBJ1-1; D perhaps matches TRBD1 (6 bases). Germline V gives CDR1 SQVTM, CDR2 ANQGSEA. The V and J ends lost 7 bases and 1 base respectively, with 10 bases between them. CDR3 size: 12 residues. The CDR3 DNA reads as TGCAGCGGCACGACAGGGAACACTGAAGCTTTCTTT. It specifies CSGTTGNTEAFF.

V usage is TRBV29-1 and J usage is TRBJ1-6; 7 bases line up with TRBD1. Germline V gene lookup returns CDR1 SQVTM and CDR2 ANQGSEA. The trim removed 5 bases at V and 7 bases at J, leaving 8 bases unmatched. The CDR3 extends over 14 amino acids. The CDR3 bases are TGCAGCGTTAGGGGGCAGGGGTTCAATTCACCCCTCCACTTT. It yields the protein CSVRGQGFNSPLHF.

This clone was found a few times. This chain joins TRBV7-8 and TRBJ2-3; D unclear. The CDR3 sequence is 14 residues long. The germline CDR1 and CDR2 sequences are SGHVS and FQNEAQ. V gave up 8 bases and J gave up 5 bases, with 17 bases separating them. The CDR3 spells CASVPISQEDTQYF. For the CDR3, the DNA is TGTGCCAGCGTCCCCATCAGTCAGGAAGATACGCAGTATTTT.

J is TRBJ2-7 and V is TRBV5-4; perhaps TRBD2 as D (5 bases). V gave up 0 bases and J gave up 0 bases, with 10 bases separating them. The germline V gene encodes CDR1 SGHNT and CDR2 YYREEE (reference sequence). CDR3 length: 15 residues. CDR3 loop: CASSLGRVPSYEQYF. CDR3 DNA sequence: TGTGCCAGCAGCTTGGGGCGGGTACCCTCCTACGAGCAGTACTTC. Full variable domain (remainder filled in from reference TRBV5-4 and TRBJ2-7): ETGVTQSPTHLIKTRGQQVTLRCSSQSGHNTVSWYQQALGQGPQFIFQYYREEENGRGNFPPRFSGLQFPNYSSELNVNALELDDSALYLCASSLGRVPSYEQYFGPGTRLTVT.

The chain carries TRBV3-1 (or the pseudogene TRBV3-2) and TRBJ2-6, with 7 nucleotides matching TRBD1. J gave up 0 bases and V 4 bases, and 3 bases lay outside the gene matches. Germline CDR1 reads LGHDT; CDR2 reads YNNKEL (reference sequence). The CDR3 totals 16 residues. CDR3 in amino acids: CASSRSGGSGANVLTF. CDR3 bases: TGTGCCAGCAGCCGCTCAGGGGGCTCTGGGGCCAACGTCCTGACTTTC.

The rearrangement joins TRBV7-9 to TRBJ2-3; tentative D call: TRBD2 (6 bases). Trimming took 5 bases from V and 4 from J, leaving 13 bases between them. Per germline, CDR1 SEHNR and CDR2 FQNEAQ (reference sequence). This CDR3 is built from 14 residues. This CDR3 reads CASSLTTSADTQYF. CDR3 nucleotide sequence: TGTGCCAGCAGCCTAACGACTAGTGCAGATACGCAGTATTTT.

The CDR3 region is CASTDIGNTIYF. The CDR3, as DNA: TGTGCCAGCACCGACATTGGAAACACCATATATTTT. The V gene is TRBV6-5, the J gene TRBJ1-3; D is undetermined. The V gene's germline CDR1 is MNHEY and CDR2 SVGAGI. The CDR3 covers 12 residues. V lost 7 bases to trimming and J lost 3 bases, with 7 bases between them.

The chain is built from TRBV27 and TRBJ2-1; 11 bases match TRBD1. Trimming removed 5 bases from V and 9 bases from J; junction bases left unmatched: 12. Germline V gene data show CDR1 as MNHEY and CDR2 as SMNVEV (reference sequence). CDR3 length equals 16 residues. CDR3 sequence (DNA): TGTGCCAGCAGTGGGCGGACAGGGGGCGAATTGTTTGAGCAGTTCTTC. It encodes CASSGRTGGELFEQFF.

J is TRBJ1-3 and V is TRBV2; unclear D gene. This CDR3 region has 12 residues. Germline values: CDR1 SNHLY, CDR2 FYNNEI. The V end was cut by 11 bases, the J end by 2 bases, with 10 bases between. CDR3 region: CASCAAGNTIYF. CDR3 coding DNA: TGTGCCTCCTGCGCGGCTGGAAACACCATATATTTT.

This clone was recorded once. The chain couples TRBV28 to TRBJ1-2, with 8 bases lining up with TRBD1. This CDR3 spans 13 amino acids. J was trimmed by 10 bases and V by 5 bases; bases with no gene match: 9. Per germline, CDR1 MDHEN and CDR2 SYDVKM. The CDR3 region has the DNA TGTGCCAGCAGTCCCCCAGGGGGCAGTGACTACACCTTC. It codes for CASSPPGGSDYTF.

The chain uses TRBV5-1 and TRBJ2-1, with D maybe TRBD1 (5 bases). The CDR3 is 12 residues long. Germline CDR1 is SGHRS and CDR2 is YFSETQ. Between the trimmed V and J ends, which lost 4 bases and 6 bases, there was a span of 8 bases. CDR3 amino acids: CASSRQLNEQFF. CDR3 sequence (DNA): TGCGCCAGCAGCCGACAGCTCAATGAGCAGTTCTTC.